One and the same sample provided the 21 T cell receptor beta chains below, sequenced in a study of sequential checkpoint blockade in melanoma. The protocol was immunoSEQ multiplex PCR, while the TCRdb copy is restricted to in-frame clones and leaves out a portion. The sample yields around 8,800 clones, around 24% seen once. As to treatment: randomized to nivolumab then ipilimumab (arm A) or the reverse (arm B). The sequences come from tumor tissue (inferred from file names), collected from a patient given nivolumab and ipilimumab in sequence. The origin of the receptors is a human donor with melanoma.

This clone is termed medium-sized. This rearrangement joins TRBV11-3 to TRBJ2-7; possible D gene TRBD1, 6 bases. The CDR3 covers 15 residues. Germline CDR1 is SGHNT and CDR2 is YENEEA. V lost 2 bases and J 3 bases, leaving 14 bases between the germline ends. In nucleotides, the CDR3 is TGTGCCAGCAGCTTATCGGCAGGGGACCGCTACGAGCAGTACTTC. Translated: CASSLSAGDRYEQYF.

This clone was found a few times. This chain links TRBV11-3 with TRBJ1-3, with D unresolved. Looked up from germline, CDR1 is SGHNT and CDR2 is YENEEA. Trimming took off 8 bases at V and 1 base at J, with 12 bases between the two ends. The CDR3 is made up of 14 amino acids. The CDR3 loop reads CASLARTSGNTIYF. In DNA, the CDR3 is TGTGCCAGCTTGGCTCGGACTTCTGGAAACACCATATATTTT.

This clone was picked up a small number of times. The chain couples TRBV9 to TRBJ2-2, with D unclear. Germline V CDR1 and CDR2: SGDLS, YYNGEE. Deletions cut 0 bases from V and 6 bases from J, with 9 bases between. The CDR3 covers 14 residues. The CDR3 spells CASSVGSQPGELFF. CDR3 nucleotides: TGTGCCAGCAGCGTAGGGAGCCAACCCGGGGAGCTGTTTTTT.

V usage is TRBV11-3 and J usage is TRBJ2-3, with 10 bases aligning to TRBD2. Per germline, CDR1 SGHNT and CDR2 YENEEA. After removal of 5 bases from V and 7 bases from J, the junction contained 9 bases not matched to a gene. The CDR3 has 15 residues. CDR3 protein: CASSQREGPLYTQYF. CDR3 nucleotides: TGTGCCAGCAGCCAGCGGGAGGGCCCTCTCTATACGCAGTATTTT.

The gene calls are TRBV9 and TRBJ2-1, with a tentative D call TRBD2 (6 bases). The CDR3 consists of 14 residues. Germline V gene sequence: CDR1 SGDLS, CDR2 YYNGEE. V was cut by 5 bases and J by 9 bases, with 18 bases left in between. CDR3 amino acids: CASSETRSQGEQFF. The DNA of the CDR3 is TGTGCCAGCAGTGAGACTAGAAGTCAGGGTGAGCAGTTCTTC.

This clone was found a few times. This chain joins TRBV9 and TRBJ2-2; 11 nucleotides match TRBD2. CDR1 is SGDLS, CDR2 YYNGEE, per germline. The CDR3 consists of 16 residues. Germline trimming cut 4 bases from V and 2 bases from J; bases unmatched to any gene: 4. CDR3 sequence reads: CASSSGLAGNTGELFF. The CDR3 nucleotides are TGTGCCAGCAGCTCTGGACTAGCGGGTAACACCGGGGAGCTGTTTTTT.

The gene calls are TRBV30 and TRBJ2-1; the D gene could be TRBD1 or TRBD2 (5 bases each). Per germline, CDR1 GTSNPN and CDR2 SVGIG (reference sequence). The V end lost 4 bases, the J end lost 6 bases, and 16 bases lay between the germline ends. The CDR3 sequence is 14 residues long. CDR3 sequence: CAWTSPGAINEQFF. The CDR3 DNA is TGTGCCTGGACTTCCCCCGGGGCCATCAATGAGCAGTTCTTC.

The rearrangement uses TRBV19 and TRBJ2-7, with 11 bases fitting TRBD2. The length of the CDR3 is 13 residues. The J segment lost 0 bases and the V segment lost 10 bases, leaving 2 bases of the junction unmatched. Germline values: CDR1 LNHDA, CDR2 SQIVND (reference sequence). The CDR3 DNA follows: TGTGCCACGACTAGCGGGACCTCCTACGAGCAGTACTTC. The encoded protein is CATTSGTSYEQYF.

This clone was detected many times. The chain recombines TRBV11-3 with TRBJ1-1; TRBD1 agrees at 9 bases. With 5 bases clipped from V and 5 bases from J, the junction kept 6 bases outside the gene matches. Germline V gives CDR1 SGHNT, CDR2 YENEEA. The CDR3 extends over 14 amino acids. This CDR3 reads CASSVTGGRTEAFF. In DNA form, the CDR3 reads TGTGCCAGCAGCGTTACAGGGGGCAGGACTGAAGCTTTCTTT.

This clone was seen only a few times. This rearrangement joins TRBV30 to TRBJ2-7; D may be TRBD1 or TRBD2 (6 bases each). Trimming took 0 bases from V and 5 from J, leaving 11 bases between them. Germline CDR1 is GTSNPN and CDR2 is SVGIG (reference sequence). The CDR3 has 13 amino acids. The CDR3 loop reads CAWSVGGSDEQYF. CDR3 DNA: TGTGCCTGGAGTGTCGGGGGCTCGGACGAGCAGTACTTC.

The sample holds many counts of this clone. The CDR3 sequence is CASSRSTGFTDTQYF. In nucleotides, the CDR3 is TGTGCCAGCAGCCGTTCGACAGGTTTCACAGATACGCAGTATTTT. The chain employs TRBV11-3 and TRBJ2-3, with a possible D match to TRBD1 (6 bases). Germline CDR1 reads SGHNT; CDR2 reads YENEEA. Deletions cut 5 bases from V and 2 bases from J, with 14 bases between. This CDR3 region has 15 residues.

The table lists this clone with a few counts. The gene calls are TRBV6-8 and TRBJ1-1; 8 nucleotides match TRBD1. The V gene's germline CDR1 is MNHGY and CDR2 SAAAGT. Losses at the gene ends were 3 bases for V and 2 bases for J; bases not matched to a gene: 20. This CDR3 has 20 residues. The CDR3, as DNA: TGTGCCAGCAGTTATGGACAGGGACAGGCCCGTGTAGCCTTAAACACTGAAGCTTTCTTT. Amino acid sequence: CASSYGQGQARVALNTEAFF.

By sample fraction, this clone is medium-sized. The chain joins TRBV9 to TRBJ1-1; 9 nucleotides agree with TRBD1. The CDR3 spans 16 residues. In germline, CDR1 is SGDLS, CDR2 YYNGEE. V shed 4 bases and J 6 bases; nucleotides not matched to a gene: 13. The CDR3 reads CASSFGPPGQGSEAFF. CDR3 in DNA: TGTGCCAGCAGCTTTGGCCCGCCGGGACAGGGATCTGAAGCTTTCTTT.

This rearrangement joins TRBV18 to TRBJ2-7, with D unresolved. V lost 6 bases and J 5 bases, leaving 17 bases between the germline ends. Germline loops: CDR1 KGHSH, CDR2 LQKENI. This CDR3 comprises 14 residues. The CDR3 nucleotides are TGTGCCAGCTCCCGCCGTTTCGGCAAGGACGAGCAGTACTTC. This gives the protein CASSRRFGKDEQYF.

Many counts were recorded for this clone. This sequence joins TRBV11-3 and TRBJ2-5, with D perhaps TRBD1 or TRBD2 (5 bases each). Trimming took 5 bases from V and 5 from J, leaving 18 bases between them. The V gene's germline CDR1 is SGHNT and CDR2 YENEEA. The CDR3 has 15 amino acids. For the CDR3, the DNA is TGTGCCAGCAGCCCGAGGGGCGGGCGCCTGGAGACCCAGTACTTC. This sequence encodes CASSPRGGRLETQYF.

This clone has a handful of counts. The chain combines TRBV7-8 with TRBJ1-6; a possible D gene is TRBD1 (5 bases). Germline V gene data show CDR1 as SGHVS and CDR2 as FQNEAQ. CDR3 length: 13 residues. V lost 5 bases, J lost 7 bases, and 9 bases lay in between. CDR3 coding DNA: TGTGCCAGCAGCCTGGGGCCCAATTCACCCCTCCACTTT. It translates to CASSLGPNSPLHF.

The J gene is TRBJ1-1, the V gene TRBV10-2; D remains ambiguous. V was clipped by 7 bases and J by 0 bases, with 9 bases between them. The CDR3 spans 13 residues. Germline CDR1 and CDR2: WSHSY and SAAADI. The CDR3 DNA follows: TGCGCCAGCAAGGAGGGCCTGAACACTGAAGCTTTCTTT. Translated: CASKEGLNTEAFF.

This clone was picked up many times. V and J are TRBV7-6 and TRBJ2-5; 9 bases are a match to TRBD2. Germline CDR1 is SGHVS and CDR2 is FNYEAQ. J gave up 5 bases and V 1 base, and 11 bases lay outside the gene matches. This CDR3 contains 17 residues. The CDR3 sequence is CASSLGTSETPPETQYF. The DNA of the CDR3 is TGTGCCAGCAGCTTAGGGACTAGCGAGACCCCTCCCGAGACCCAGTACTTC.

This chain links TRBV9 with TRBJ1-1; no clear D. Trimming left V 0 bases short and J 5 bases short, with 8 bases between. CDR1 and CDR2 (germline): SGDLS, YYNGEE. This CDR3 has 13 amino acids. The CDR3 region is CASSVGQKTEAFF. The CDR3, as DNA: TGTGCCAGCAGCGTAGGCCAGAAAACTGAAGCTTTCTTT.

This clone was seen more than once but under ten times. The genes are TRBV30 and TRBJ2-7; TRBD2 matches at 11 bases. The trim removed 0 bases at V and 4 bases at J, leaving 8 bases unmatched. The CDR3 length is 16 residues. Germline V gene data show CDR1 as GTSNPN and CDR2 as SVGIG (reference sequence). CDR3 sequence: CAWSVPPGLAVYEQYF. The DNA for the CDR3 is TGTGCCTGGAGTGTGCCCCCGGGACTAGCGGTATACGAGCAGTACTTC.

A few counts support this clone. J is TRBJ2-5 and V is TRBV6-8; TRBD2 is a possible D gene (6 bases). Trimming pared 7 bases from V and 3 bases from J, leaving 9 bases between. Germline V gives CDR1 MNHGY, CDR2 SAAAGT. The CDR3 runs to 12 residues. In nucleotides, the CDR3 is TGTGCCAGCACCGGAGGGAAAGAGACCCAGTACTTC. Amino acid sequence: CASTGGKETQYF.